These 18 T cell receptor beta chains were all obtained from the same sample, sequenced in a study of cytomegalovirus exposure and HLA in healthy donors. Use of 60 Vbeta and 13 Jbeta primers characterized the PCR. The method was immunoSEQ multiplex PCR; TCRdb's version includes in-frame clones alone and lacks a portion of them. This table has about 130,000 clones, about 86% appearing once. The sample taken for sequencing was PBMCs. These receptors were obtained from a man aged 18 to 29 in good health and CMV-seronegative.

V gene TRBV7-6 combines with J gene TRBJ2-1; 12 bases line up with TRBD1. V gave up 3 bases and J gave up 8 bases; unmatched junction bases: 11. This CDR3 has 17 amino acids. In germline, CDR1 is SGHVS, CDR2 FNYEAQ. CDR3 amino acids: CASSFWSGTGGWDEQFF. The CDR3, as DNA: TGTGCCAGCAGCTTTTGGTCCGGGACAGGGGGCTGGGATGAGCAGTTCTTC.

The rearrangement uses TRBV7-6 and TRBJ2-6; tentatively, D is TRBD2 (5 bases). The CDR3 sequence is 17 residues long. Trimming removed 5 bases at V and 0 bases at J, with 14 bases between. Germline V gives CDR1 SGHVS, CDR2 FNYEAQ. The CDR3 nucleotides are TGTGCCAGCAGCCCTTCTGTGCGGGCCTCTGGGGCCAACGTCCTGACTTTC. Its protein product is CASSPSVRASGANVLTF.

A few counts support this clone. The chain has TRBV9 and TRBJ1-3; 7 bases map to TRBD1. The V gene end was trimmed by 2 bases and the J gene end by 0 bases; junction bases not matched to a gene: 11. This CDR3 is 18 amino acids long. Per the germline V gene, CDR1 is SGDLS and CDR2 is YYNGEE. The CDR3 loop reads CASSVTGTATRSGNTIYF. The CDR3 DNA follows: TGTGCCAGCAGCGTTACCGGGACAGCTACTCGCTCTGGAAACACCATATATTTT.

The V and J genes are TRBV7-9 and TRBJ2-7; TRBD1 is a possible D gene (6 bases). CDR1 SEHNR and CDR2 FQNEAQ come from the germline V gene (reference sequence). The V and J ends lost 0 bases and 2 bases respectively, with 8 bases between them. CDR3 size: 14 residues. The DNA for the CDR3 is TGTGCCAGCAGCTTAGCCGGGACAACCTACGAGCAGTACTTC. Its protein product is CASSLAGTTYEQYF.

In its sample, this clone was seen many times. One end of the junction fails to match germline, which may point to a read error. The rearrangement joins TRBV13 to TRBJ2-5; 15 bases are shared with TRBD2. The CDR3 covers 16 residues. The germline V gene encodes CDR1 PRHDT and CDR2 FYEKMQ (reference sequence). Here the CDR3 reads CASSLGTSGGYETQYF. The CDR3 bases are TGTGCCAGCAGCCTAGGGACTAGCGGGGGGTACGAGACCCAGTACTTC.

Only one count was recorded for this clone. The chain has TRBV5-4 and TRBJ1-2; D possibly corresponds to TRBD1 (5 bases). Germline CDR1 reads SGHNT; CDR2 reads YYREEE (reference sequence). Trimming removed 0 bases at V and 6 bases at J, with 9 bases between. This CDR3 comprises 13 residues. DNA of the CDR3: TGTGCCAGCAGCTTGGTCCAGGGCGATGGCTACACCTTC. Translation: CASSLVQGDGYTF.

This chain connects TRBV2 to TRBJ2-2; 8 nucleotides align to TRBD1. The CDR3 runs to 14 residues. CDR1 is SNHLY and CDR2 is FYNNEI in the germline V gene. Trimming took 6 bases from V and 1 from J; bases not matched to a gene: 1. The CDR3 loop reads CASRGQGNTGELFF. CDR3 DNA sequence: TGTGCCAGCAGAGGACAGGGGAACACCGGGGAGCTGTTTTTT.

The rearrangement uses TRBV6-1 and TRBJ2-7, with 8 bases matching TRBD1. Germline V gene data show CDR1 as MNHNS and CDR2 as SASEGT. V dropped 8 bases and J dropped 1; count of bases not matched to a gene: 7. The CDR3 covers 14 residues. CDR3 in DNA: TGTGCCAGCCGGACAGGGACAACTTCCTACGAGCAGTACTTC. Translation: CASRTGTTSYEQYF.

The chain combines TRBV4-2 with TRBJ1-5; D gene unclear. The ends were cut back, 1 base at V and 4 bases at J, with 14 bases in the middle. This CDR3 spans 16 amino acids. Germline-derived CDR1 and CDR2 are LGHNA and YNFKEQ. The CDR3 here is CASSQGRLPENQPQHF. CDR3 DNA: TGTGCCAGCAGCCAAGGTAGGCTACCGGAGAATCAGCCCCAGCATTTT.

This clone was observed a handful of times. This chain uses TRBV25-1 with TRBJ2-3, with D perhaps TRBD1 (5 bases). With 3 bases removed from V and 2 bases from J, the gap between germline ends came to 9 bases. From germline, CDR1 is MGHDK and CDR2 SYGVNS. The CDR3 has 14 residues. This CDR3 reads CASSDGAATDTQYF. The CDR3 DNA sequence: TGTGCCAGCAGTGATGGGGCAGCCACAGATACGCAGTATTTT.

The V call is TRBV6-6, the J call TRBJ1-2; D uncertain. Germline CDR1 and CDR2: MNHNY and SVGAGI (reference sequence). The V and J ends lost 0 bases and 6 bases respectively, with 11 bases between them. The CDR3 has 14 residues. The CDR3 DNA reads as TGTGCCAGCAGTTACTCGAATAGAGGAGATGGCTACACCTTC. Translating gives CASSYSNRGDGYTF.

For the CDR3, the DNA is TGTGCCAGCAGTTACGGAGACAGGACTAGGGAAGGCTACACCTTC. This encodes CASSYGDRTREGYTF. The chain employs TRBV6-5 and TRBJ1-2; TRBD1 is a possible D gene (6 bases). This CDR3 is 15 amino acids long. Trimming stripped 2 bases from V and 8 bases from J, with 18 bases between. The germline V gene has CDR1 MNHEY and CDR2 SVGAGI.

The chain has TRBV7-2 and TRBJ2-7; D is unclear. The CDR3 totals 14 residues. The V and J ends lost 1 base and 2 bases respectively, with 9 bases between them. Germline V gene sequence: CDR1 SGHTA, CDR2 FQGNSA. CDR3: CASSLERAPYEQYF. CDR3 sequence (DNA): TGTGCCAGCAGCTTAGAGCGTGCCCCCTACGAGCAGTACTTC.

The chain recombines TRBV7-9 with TRBJ1-1, with D unresolved. The CDR3 is 13 residues long. The V end was cut by 3 bases, the J end by 4 bases, with 9 bases between. Germline assignment: CDR1 SEHNR and CDR2 FQNEAQ (reference sequence). CDR3: CASSFNTATEAFF. The CDR3 coding sequence is TGTGCCAGCAGCTTCAATACAGCCACTGAAGCTTTCTTT.

The chain joins TRBV11-2 to TRBJ1-1; tentative D call: TRBD1 (5 bases). The ends were cut back, 2 bases at V and 3 bases at J, with 13 bases in the middle. Germline CDR1 SGHAT, CDR2 FQNNGV. The CDR3 has 15 residues. CDR3 sequence: CASSLFRGGYTEAFF. DNA of the CDR3: TGTGCCAGCAGCTTATTTCGGGGGGGTTACACTGAAGCTTTCTTT.

The chain is built from TRBV19 and TRBJ2-1, with D possibly TRBD2 on 5 matching bases. The CDR3 spans 13 residues. Trimming shortened V by 7 bases and J by 3 bases, and 10 bases separated the two germline ends. Germline lookup yields CDR1 LNHDA and CDR2 SQIVND (reference sequence). CDR3 coding DNA: TGTGCCAGTACCATAGGACTCTACAATGAGCAGTTCTTC. Translated, it gives CASTIGLYNEQFF.

The V call is TRBV6-5, the J call TRBJ1-1; 10 nucleotides align to TRBD1. The CDR3 runs 14 residues. J lost 4 bases, V lost 2 bases, and 1 base had no gene match. The germline gives CDR1 MNHEY, CDR2 SVGAGI. The CDR3 sequence: CASSYGTGVTEAFF. CDR3 nucleotide sequence: TGTGCCAGCAGTTACGGGACAGGGGTCACTGAAGCTTTCTTT.

V gene TRBV27 combines with J gene TRBJ1-1, with TRBD1 matching 7 bases. V shed 5 bases and J 4 bases; nucleotides not matched to a gene: 7. The CDR3 loop spans 14 amino acids. CDR1 is MNHEY, CDR2 SMNVEV, per germline (reference sequence). Here the CDR3 reads CASSEQGTLTEAFF. The CDR3 nucleotides read TGTGCCAGCAGTGAACAGGGGACTCTCACTGAAGCTTTCTTT.